Listed below are T cell receptor beta chains from one sample, sequenced in a study of blood T cell repertoires in COVID-19. Sequenced by immunoSEQ multiplex PCR; TCRdb stores in-frame clones only, minus some. Among 100,000 to 140,000 clones, approximately 81% were seen once, and the ten largest hold less than 5%. The sequencing input was peripheral blood. These TCRs come from a human donor in a cohort sampled during active COVID-19. Each CDR3 is given with its conserved first and last residue. Fields, in order: V gene, CDR3 length, CDR3 protein.

V: TRBV9; length: 15; CDR3: CASRKTSGNTGELFF
V: TRBV28; length: 18; CDR3: CASSLPGTGGSLSTEAFF
V: TRBV5-4; length: 15; CDR3: CASSLKTSEGDTQYF
V: TRBV7-2; length: 15; CDR3: CASSATGLSGEKLFF
V: TRBV9; length: 15; CDR3: CASTPSLEDQNIQYF
V: TRBV5-6; length: 16; CDR3: CASSLASSGYTGELFF
V: TRBV19; length: 15; CDR3: CASSSVGLGDYGYTF
V: TRBV28; length: 13; CDR3: CATFEGSPNEQFF
V: TRBV6-2/TRBV6-3; length: 12; CDR3: CASSHGDEKLFF
V: TRBV7-9; length: 13; CDR3: CASSLTNAETQYF
V: TRBV7-2; length: 15; CDR3: CASSTQGQVNTEAFF
V: TRBV29-1; length: 21; CDR3: CSVADSRRGGVAGGEADTQYF
V: TRBV19; length: 14; CDR3: CASSSGTGAGKLFF
V: TRBV7-2; length: 15; CDR3: CASSLGSGRSNEQFF
V: TRBV28; length: 13; CDR3: CASRRTGNQPQHF